The 10 T cell receptor beta chains reported below all come from one sample, sequenced in a study of human versus mouse CDR3 diversity and MHC coevolution. TCRdb's copy holds only in-frame clones and misses some; the assay was immunoSEQ multiplex PCR. The sample includes 45,000 to 75,000 clones, 94% seen only once; the top ten take approximately 20%. Sequences were obtained from naive CD4+ T cells from blood. The subset was: CD45RO-negative CD62L-positive naive CD4 T cells. Source of these receptors: a person between 55 and 69 years old in good health.

The V call is TRBV5-1, the J call TRBJ1-1; TRBD1 might be the D (6 bases). The length of the CDR3 is 14 residues. Germline V lookup: CDR1 SGHRS, CDR2 YFSETQ. Trimming cost V 5 bases and J 5 bases, with 16 bases left between them. The CDR3 sequence is CASRQGGGTTEAFF. CDR3 nucleotide sequence: TGCGCCAGCAGACAGGGTGGGGGAACAACTGAAGCTTTCTTT.

This clone was detected once. The chain uses TRBV2 and TRBJ2-3; 11 bases map to TRBD1. Germline V gene sequence: CDR1 SNHLY, CDR2 FYNNEI. CDR3 length equals 14 residues. The ends lost 6 bases at V and 6 bases at J; junction bases unmatched: 5. The CDR3 reads CASRGDRGFDTQYF. In nucleotides, the CDR3 is TGTGCCAGCAGGGGGGACAGGGGGTTCGATACGCAGTATTTT.

V is TRBV19 and J is TRBJ2-4; perhaps TRBD1 as D (6 bases). The germline gives CDR1 LNHDA, CDR2 SQIVND (reference sequence). Between the trimmed V and J ends, which lost 5 bases and 6 bases, there was a span of 8 bases. The length of the CDR3 is 12 residues. CDR3 in DNA: TGTGCCAGTAGTCAACAGGGAAACATTCAGTACTTC. It is translated as CASSQQGNIQYF.

This rearrangement joins TRBV25-1 to TRBJ1-6; D is possibly TRBD1 (5 bases). Germline V gene data show CDR1 as MGHDK and CDR2 as SYGVNS. V lost 3 bases, J lost 7 bases, and 19 bases lay in between. The CDR3 is 17 amino acids. CDR3 nucleotide sequence: TGTGCCAGCAGTGAGCTGACTAGTTGGGGGTGGAATTCACCCCTCCACTTT. This sequence encodes CASSELTSWGWNSPLHF.

The rearrangement joins TRBV5-1 to TRBJ2-3; 8 bases agree with TRBD1. The CDR3 covers 15 residues. The germline CDR1 and CDR2 sequences are SGHRS and YFSETQ. J gave up 6 bases and V 2 bases, and 8 bases lay outside the gene matches. CDR3 in amino acids: CASSFQGAVADTQYF. The CDR3 bases are TGCGCCAGCAGCTTCCAGGGGGCTGTGGCTGATACGCAGTATTTT. The entire variable domain, with the rest obtained from reference TRBV5-1 and TRBJ2-3, is as follows: KAGVTQTPRYLIKTRGQQVTLSCSPISGHRSVSWYQQTPGQGLQFLFEYFSETQRNKGNFPGRFSGRQFSNSRSEMNVSTLELGDSALYLCASSFQGAVADTQYFGPGTRLTVL.

The chain is built from TRBV9 and TRBJ1-1; 8 bases map to TRBD1. Germline CDR1 reads SGDLS; CDR2 reads YYNGEE. J was trimmed by 4 bases and V by 3 bases; bases with no gene match: 5. This CDR3 is 14 amino acids long. The chain's CDR3 is CASSALTGGTEAFF. DNA of the CDR3: TGTGCCAGCAGCGCCCTTACAGGGGGCACTGAAGCTTTCTTT. The full variable domain, rest sourced from reference TRBV9 and TRBJ1-1, is DSGVTQTPKHLITATGQRVTLRCSPRSGDLSVYWYQQSLDQGLQFLIQYYNGEERAKGNILERFSAQQFPDLHSELNLSSLELGDSALYFCASSALTGGTEAFFGQGTRLTVV.

The rearrangement links TRBV7-3 to TRBJ1-1; 7 bases are a match to TRBD1. The CDR3 is 14 residues long. Trimming removed 9 bases from V and 4 bases from J; junction bases left unmatched: 11. Per the germline V gene, CDR1 is SGHTA and CDR2 is FQGTGA. CDR3 nucleotides: TGTGCCAGTGGTATCGGAGGGGGCTCCACTGAAGCTTTCTTT. Translated, it gives CASGIGGGSTEAFF.

The genes are TRBV7-3 and TRBJ2-5, with 7 bases lining up with TRBD2. The CDR3 has 15 amino acids. V gave up 4 bases and J gave up 4 bases; unmatched junction bases: 9. Germline CDR1 and CDR2: SGHTA and FQGTGA. The CDR3 spells CASSSLPGRGETQYF. The CDR3 DNA reads TGTGCCAGCAGCTCCCTCCCAGGGAGGGGAGAGACCCAGTACTTC.

This clone was seen a single time. The V call is TRBV23-1, the J call TRBJ2-5; 7 positions agree with TRBD1. TRBV23-1 is assigned to the ORF class and has an uncertain function. The CDR3 is 15 residues long. V lost 4 bases, J lost 3 bases, and 8 bases stayed unmatched. The chain's CDR3 is CASSPRRDREETQYF. CDR3 DNA: TGCGCCAGCAGTCCTCGACGAGACAGGGAAGAGACCCAGTACTTC.

The J gene is TRBJ2-5, the V gene TRBV5-8; 12 bases align to TRBD1. The J call could be wrong; TRBJ2-7 is a better fit for the DNA end. From germline, CDR1 is SGHTS and CDR2 YDEGEE. The CDR3 runs to 17 residues. CDR3 in DNA: TGTGCCAGCAGCTATTCGGGACAGGGGGCAAGAGGGTACGAGCAGTACTTC. This sequence encodes CASSYSGQGARGYEQYF.